The 31 T cell receptor beta chains given below trace back to one sample, sequenced in a study of graft-versus-host responses after intestinal transplantation (dated by TCRdb to about 2021). The library was made by the immunoSEQ multiplex PCR assay. Here the immuneACCESS table is served through TCRdb, limited to in-frame sequences with V and J called. Missing clones are a known gap in these copies; in checked studies unresolved V genes cover under half, and the rest lacks a known reason. This sample comprises 25,000 to 30,000 clones, around 80% of them detected only once. Clones ranked in the top ten supply just over 3% of the sample. To isolate intraepithelial and lamina propria lymphocytes from graft specimens, dithiothreitol, EDTA incubations and collagenase D digestion were used. The sample was ileum tissue, taken 98 days after intestinal transplantation. The receptors here all came from a human patient who received an intestinal transplant, so some T cells may come from the graft donor.

The chain links TRBV19 to TRBJ1-5; 7 nucleotides line up with TRBD1. Germline CDR1 is LNHDA and CDR2 is SQIVND (reference sequence). The V and J ends lost 6 bases and 6 bases, in that order; junction bases with no gene match: 11. This CDR3 spans 15 amino acids. This CDR3 reads CASSFLDRVIQPQHF. Written as DNA, the CDR3 is TGTGCCAGTAGCTTCCTTGACAGGGTAATTCAGCCCCAGCATTTT.

This clone was found a few times. The rearrangement links TRBV15 to TRBJ2-7; TRBD1 matches at 8 bases. The V segment lost 0 bases and the J segment 3 bases; nucleotides outside the gene matches: 4. Germline assignment: CDR1 LNHNV and CDR2 YYDKDF (reference sequence). The CDR3 is 15 residues long. CDR3 loop: CATSRDLGQVYEQYF. The CDR3 coding sequence is TGTGCCACCAGCAGAGATCTGGGACAGGTCTACGAGCAGTACTTC. Drawing the rest from reference TRBV15 and TRBJ2-7, the complete variable domain is DAMVIQNPRYQVTQFGKPVTLSCSQTLNHNVMYWYQQKSSQAPKLLFHYYDKDFNNEADTPDNFQSRRPNTSFCFLDIRSPGLGDTAMYLCATSRDLGQVYEQYFGPGTRLTVT.

This rearrangement joins TRBV5-1 to TRBJ2-3; 7 bases are shared with TRBD2. CDR1 and CDR2 from the germline V gene are SGHRS and YFSETQ. CDR3 length equals 15 residues. With V trimmed by 0 bases and J by 0 bases, 1 base remained unmatched. CDR3 DNA sequence: TGCGCCAGCAGCTTGGCTAGCGGTAGCACAGATACGCAGTATTTT. Translation: CASSLASGSTDTQYF.

This chain joins TRBV28 and TRBJ2-7; no definite D call. The CDR3 loop spans 14 amino acids. Germline CDR1 and CDR2: MDHEN and SYDVKM. Trimming removed 1 base at V and 4 bases at J, with 11 bases between. CDR3 coding DNA: TGTGCCAGCAGTTTATTCCCTTTTAGGTACGAGCAGTACTTC. It codes for CASSLFPFRYEQYF.

Only one count was recorded for this clone. V usage is TRBV7-8 and J usage is TRBJ2-3, with D perhaps matching TRBD2 (6 bases). CDR1 SGHVS and CDR2 FQNEAQ come from the germline V gene. Trimming removed 5 bases from V and 8 bases from J, with 20 bases in between. The CDR3 extends over 15 amino acids. In DNA, the CDR3 is TGTGCCAGCAGCCCCCTAGCGAGGTGGGGAGGTACGCAGTATTTT. This encodes CASSPLARWGGTQYF.

The genes are TRBV7-9 and TRBJ1-1; no clear D. V shed 7 bases and J shed 1 base, with 10 bases lying between them. The CDR3 covers 13 residues. The V gene's germline CDR1 is SEHNR and CDR2 FQNEAQ (reference sequence). The CDR3 DNA reads as TGTGCCAGCACCTCCTCGGGGAACACTGAAGCTTTCTTT. Translation: CASTSSGNTEAFF. Together with reference TRBV7-9 and TRBJ1-1, the CDR3 gives the full variable domain: DTGVSQNPRHKITKRGQNVTFRCDPISEHNRLYWYRQTLGQGPEFLTYFQNEAQLEKSRLLSDRFSAERPKGSFSTLEIQRTEQGDSAMYLCASTSSGNTEAFFGQGTRLTVV.

The genes are TRBV19 and TRBJ1-1; D is ambiguous. This CDR3 region has 13 residues. Germline V gene lookup returns CDR1 LNHDA and CDR2 SQIVND (reference sequence). The V end was cut by 3 bases, the J end by 1 base, with 6 bases between. As DNA, the CDR3 is TGTGCCAGTAGTATCGGAAAGAACACTGAAGCTTTCTTT. It specifies CASSIGKNTEAFF.

This clone has only a few counts. V and J are TRBV6-1 and TRBJ2-7; D is possibly TRBD1 (5 bases). Trimming cost V 4 bases and J 2 bases, with 12 bases left between them. The germline V gene encodes CDR1 MNHNS and CDR2 SASEGT. This CDR3 spans 14 amino acids. CDR3 loop: CASSGRMGPYEQYF. Written as DNA, the CDR3 is TGTGCCAGCAGTGGACGGATGGGGCCCTACGAGCAGTACTTC.

The CDR3 DNA reads TGTGCCAGCAGTGAGGGACAACCCCTTGAAGCTTTCTTT. This gives the protein CASSEGQPLEAFF. V usage is TRBV6-5 and J usage is TRBJ1-1; D perhaps matches TRBD1 (6 bases). The V end was cut by 5 bases, the J end by 7 bases, with 14 bases between. This CDR3 is 13 amino acids long. From germline, CDR1 is MNHEY and CDR2 SVGAGI.

The J gene is TRBJ1-5, the V gene TRBV5-4; possible D gene TRBD1, 5 bases. Looked up from germline, CDR1 is SGHNT and CDR2 is YYREEE (reference sequence). Trimming took off 4 bases at V and 3 bases at J, with 14 bases between the two ends. The CDR3 consists of 15 residues. The CDR3 sequence is CASSVTPGPNQPQHF. Here the CDR3 DNA reads TGTGCCAGCAGCGTAACTCCAGGGCCCAATCAGCCCCAGCATTTT.

The gene calls are TRBV7-9 and TRBJ1-4; TRBD1 matches at 8 bases. V trimming: 3 bases; J trimming: 7 bases; junction bases outside the gene matches: 4. Germline values: CDR1 SEHNR, CDR2 FQNEAQ (reference sequence). The CDR3 contains 14 residues. CDR3 nucleotide sequence: TGTGCCAGCAGCTTCGGCAGGGGGCTTGAAAAACTGTTTTTT. Its protein product is CASSFGRGLEKLFF.

The chain joins TRBV2 to TRBJ1-5; tentative D call: TRBD1 (6 bases). The germline gives CDR1 SNHLY, CDR2 FYNNEI. Trimming took off 5 bases at V and 2 bases at J, with 16 bases between the two ends. This CDR3 spans 16 amino acids. The CDR3 DNA reads as TGTGCCAGCAGTCCTACAACAGGGTTGGGCAATCAGCCCCAGCATTTT. Encoded protein: CASSPTTGLGNQPQHF. The whole variable domain, filled in from reference TRBV2 and TRBJ1-5, reads EPEVTQTPSHQVTQMGQEVILRCVPISNHLYFYWYRQILGQKVEFLVSFYNNEISEKSEIFDDQFSVERPDGSNFTLKIRSTKLEDSAMYFCASSPTTGLGNQPQHFGDGTRLSIL.

This chain uses TRBV12-5 with TRBJ2-1; TRBD2 matches at 7 bases. The trim removed 6 bases at V and 8 bases at J, leaving 10 bases unmatched. The V gene's germline CDR1 is LGHNT and CDR2 FRNRAP. This CDR3 is built from 14 residues. CDR3 coding DNA: TGTGCTAGTGGGCATCCTGGGAGGGTCGATGAGCAGTTCTTC. Residues: CASGHPGRVDEQFF.

V and J are TRBV6-5 and TRBJ1-2; D ambiguous. V was cut by 5 bases and J by 4 bases, with 14 bases left in between. The CDR3 is made up of 14 amino acids. Germline CDR1 reads MNHEY; CDR2 reads SVGAGI. The CDR3 region has the DNA TGTGCCAGCAGTGATGTCGGAGGGCCCTATGGCTACACCTTC. It is translated as CASSDVGGPYGYTF.

This chain uses TRBV4-1 with TRBJ1-2, with D tentatively TRBD1 (6 bases). This CDR3 spans 14 amino acids. V lost 1 base and J lost 6, with 12 bases in between. Germline CDR1 MGHRA, CDR2 YSYEKL. The CDR3 sequence: CASSQGGTRNGYTF. CDR3 DNA sequence: TGCGCCAGCAGCCAAGGAGGGACACGGAATGGCTACACCTTC.

For this clone: Other DNA sequences within the sample encode an identical CDR3. This chain joins TRBV6-5 and TRBJ2-1; TRBD2 matches 8 bases. V was pared by 5 bases and J by 5 bases, with 8 bases of the junction left unmatched. Germline V gene sequence: CDR1 MNHEY, CDR2 SVGAGI. This CDR3 contains 15 residues. For the CDR3, the DNA is TGTGCCAGCAGTCCATCGGGGGGGCCCAACAATGAGCAGTTCTTC. It encodes CASSPSGGPNNEQFF.

This clone was counted a few times. The rearrangement joins TRBV18 to TRBJ2-1, with unresolved D. Germline CDR1 and CDR2: KGHSH and LQKENI. V was cut by 4 bases and J by 9 bases, with 13 bases left in between. This CDR3 contains 13 residues. CDR3 nucleotide sequence: TGTGCCAGCTCACGCGTGTCCGGTAGTGAGCAGTTCTTC. Translated, it gives CASSRVSGSEQFF.

The V gene is TRBV6-5, the J gene TRBJ1-6, with TRBD1 as a possible D gene (6 bases). The V gene's germline CDR1 is MNHEY and CDR2 SVGAGI. V shed 5 bases and J shed 19 bases, with 18 bases lying between them. This CDR3 comprises 12 residues. The CDR3 loop reads CASSEEGDILHF. CDR3 DNA sequence: TGTGCCAGCAGTGAAGAAGGGGACATTTTACACTTT.

The chain employs TRBV4-1 and TRBJ2-1; D is unresolved. V was clipped by 0 bases and J by 0 bases, with 12 bases between them. This CDR3 spans 17 amino acids. Per germline, CDR1 MGHRA and CDR2 YSYEKL. The CDR3 loop reads CASSQDRAISSYNEQFF. The DNA of the CDR3 is TGCGCCAGCAGCCAAGATCGGGCGATCAGCTCCTACAATGAGCAGTTCTTC.

The gene calls are TRBV27 and TRBJ1-4; D is perhaps TRBD1 (6 bases). This CDR3 is built from 15 residues. Germline-derived CDR1 and CDR2 are MNHEY and SMNVEV (reference sequence). V lost 6 bases and J 8 bases, leaving 19 bases between the germline ends. The DNA of the CDR3 is TGTGCCAGCAGGCTCCGAGGGGGTTTGGCAGAAAAACTGTTTTTT. The encoded protein is CASRLRGGLAEKLFF.

The V and J genes are TRBV27 and TRBJ2-1, with D perhaps TRBD2 (6 bases). Germline V gene sequence: CDR1 MNHEY, CDR2 SMNVEV (reference sequence). The length of the CDR3 is 14 residues. V lost 9 bases and J lost 0, with 12 bases in between. The CDR3 DNA sequence: TGTGCCAGTTCTCGGGGGAGCTCCTACAATGAGCAGTTCTTC. Amino acids: CASSRGSSYNEQFF.

The rearrangement links TRBV7-8 to TRBJ1-2; D not certain. The CDR3 covers 18 residues. V lost 5 bases and J 6 bases, leaving 28 bases between the germline ends. Per the germline V gene, CDR1 is SGHVS and CDR2 is FQNEAQ. As DNA, the CDR3 is TGTGCCAGCAGCCCGACCTGGTGGGCAATCCTTCGGCCACATGGCTACACCTTC. This encodes CASSPTWWAILRPHGYTF.

This clone was seen a handful of times. The chain has TRBV13 and TRBJ2-5; 8 bases agree with TRBD2. Germline V gene data show CDR1 as PRHDT and CDR2 as FYEKMQ (reference sequence). The junction had 12 bases not matched to a gene; V was cut back by 5 bases and J by 4 bases. This CDR3 contains 16 residues. For the CDR3, the DNA is TGTGCCAGCAGCCCTACCCGAACTAGCGGAAGAGAGACCCAGTACTTC. It codes for CASSPTRTSGRETQYF.

This chain links TRBV6-5 with TRBJ1-1; tentative D call: TRBD1 (6 bases). Per germline, CDR1 MNHEY and CDR2 SVGAGI. CDR3 size: 15 residues. Trimming cost V 0 bases and J 2 bases, with 10 bases left between them. The DNA of the CDR3 is TGTGCCAGCAGTTACTCGGGCAGGGGCAACACTGAAGCTTTCTTT. Its protein is CASSYSGRGNTEAFF.

The rearrangement joins TRBV6-5 to TRBJ2-2; D is perhaps TRBD1 (6 bases). Trimming pared 2 bases from V and 6 bases from J, leaving 13 bases between. Germline loops: CDR1 MNHEY, CDR2 SVGAGI. The CDR3 sequence is 15 residues long. CDR3 in DNA: TGTGCCAGCAGTTACAAGAGGGGGTCGGCCGGGGAGCTGTTTTTT. Protein sequence: CASSYKRGSAGELFF.

The chain's CDR3 is CASSEGGNYGYTF. The CDR3 DNA reads as TGTGCCAGCTCTGAGGGGGGAAACTATGGCTACACCTTC. The chain couples TRBV7-3 to TRBJ1-2, with a weak D call TRBD1 (6 bases). The ends were cut back, 8 bases at V and 2 bases at J, with 12 bases in the middle. The CDR3 spans 13 residues. Germline CDR1 reads SGHTA; CDR2 reads FQGTGA.

The chain uses TRBV12-5 and TRBJ1-6, with 7 bases aligning to TRBD1. The CDR3 is 17 amino acids. Trimming took 5 bases from V and 1 from J; bases not matched to a gene: 8. Germline CDR1 LGHNT, CDR2 FRNRAP. As DNA, the CDR3 is TGTGCTAGTGGTGAAAGAACAGGGGTATCCTATAATTCACCCCTCCACTTT. This gives the protein CASGERTGVSYNSPLHF.

This chain connects TRBV7-9 to TRBJ2-1; 12 bases map to TRBD2. Germline-derived CDR1 and CDR2 are SEHNR and FQNEAQ (reference sequence). CDR3 length: 18 amino acids. The trim removed 2 bases at V and 0 bases at J, leaving 5 bases unmatched. CDR3 coding DNA: TGTGCCAGCAGCTTACCTAGCGGGGGGGGTTTCTCCTACAATGAGCAGTTCTTC. It yields the protein CASSLPSGGGFSYNEQFF. Combining the CDR3 with reference TRBV7-9 and TRBJ2-1 gives the whole variable domain DTGVSQNPRHKITKRGQNVTFRCDPISEHNRLYWYRQTLGQGPEFLTYFQNEAQLEKSRLLSDRFSAERPKGSFSTLEIQRTEQGDSAMYLCASSLPSGGGFSYNEQFFGPGTRLTVL.

In its sample, this clone was seen once. The genes are TRBV19 and TRBJ2-1, with D tentatively TRBD2 (5 bases). V lost 10 bases and J 4 bases, leaving 17 bases between the germline ends. The CDR3 sequence is 14 residues long. From germline, CDR1 is LNHDA and CDR2 SQIVND (reference sequence). The CDR3, as DNA: TGTGCCACTCGGGGTTTACCGGTTTACAATGAGCAGTTCTTC. Protein sequence: CATRGLPVYNEQFF.

The chain couples TRBV5-6 to TRBJ2-1; 7 nucleotides align to TRBD1. The junction had 4 bases not matched to a gene; V was cut back by 2 bases and J by 14 bases. The CDR3 is made up of 11 amino acids. Germline V gives CDR1 SGHDT, CDR2 YYEEEE. The CDR3 bases are TGTGCCAGCAGCTTACAGGGGATCGAGTTCTTC. Translating it yields CASSLQGIEFF.

The CDR3 spells CASSLSSGDTIYF. CDR3 coding DNA: TGTGCCAGCAGCTTGTCTTCAGGAGACACCATATATTTT. This chain links TRBV7-9 with TRBJ1-3; D is unresolved. The V end was cut by 3 bases, the J end by 8 bases, with 11 bases between. The germline CDR1 and CDR2 sequences are SEHNR and FQNEAQ (reference sequence). This CDR3 is built from 13 residues.